The rows below give T cell receptor beta chains drawn from one sample of a study of blood T cells in healthy people across ages. TCRdb re-called the 5' RACE reads with MiXCR, one entry per CDR3 protein. The table includes fewer than 2,000,000 distinct CDR3 sequences, about 31% detected once. The sequencing input was blood. These receptors all stem from a woman aged 25 to 39 in good health. Each CDR3 is given with its conserved first and last residue. A D gene is named only where the DNA matches it firmly. The size of a clone is reported for some rows only, either as once, few or many, or as a class for expanded clones.

j_gene: TRBJ2-1
d_gene: TRBD2
v_gene: TRBV6-5
abundance: -
CDR3nt: TGTGCCAGCAGGGGACTAGCGGACAGCTCCTACAATGAGCAGTTCTTC
CDR3aa: CASRGLADSSYNEQFF

j_gene: TRBJ1-2
d_gene: -
v_gene: TRBV2
abundance: -
CDR3nt: TGTGCCAGCGCTAGGTCCATGGGCTATGGCTACACCTTC
CDR3aa: CASARSMGYGYTF

j_gene: TRBJ2-7
d_gene: TRBD2
v_gene: TRBV20-1
abundance: -
CDR3nt: TGCAGTGTCTCGACTAGCGGGGAAAGTCAGCAGTACTTC
CDR3aa: CSVSTSGESQQYF

j_gene: TRBJ2-1
d_gene: TRBD2
v_gene: TRBV7-8
abundance: -
CDR3nt: TGTGCCAGCAGCCCGGACACGACTAGCGGGAGAAGTGATGAGCAGTTCTTC
CDR3aa: CASSPDTTSGRSDEQFF

j_gene: TRBJ2-7
d_gene: -
v_gene: TRBV9
abundance: -
CDR3nt: TGTGCCAGCAGCGTAGGTTCTGGGGCCGAGCAGTACTTC
CDR3aa: CASSVGSGAEQYF

j_gene: TRBJ2-1
d_gene: -
v_gene: TRBV3-1
abundance: -
CDR3nt: TGTGCCAGCAGCCAAGTACATCCCAATGAGCAGTTCTTC
CDR3aa: CASSQVHPNEQFF

j_gene: TRBJ2-7
d_gene: TRBD2
v_gene: TRBV20-1
abundance: -
CDR3nt: TGCAGTGCTAGAGACAGGGACTACTACTACGAGCAGTACTTC
CDR3aa: CSARDRDYYYEQYF

j_gene: TRBJ2-1
d_gene: -
v_gene: TRBV13
abundance: few
CDR3nt: TGTGCCAGCAGCTTAGGGTCGACCAGCTCCTACAATGAGCAGTTCTTC
CDR3aa: CASSLGSTSSYNEQFF

j_gene: TRBJ2-1
d_gene: -
v_gene: TRBV6-5
abundance: -
CDR3nt: TGTGCCAGCAGGCCAACAGGTCCCAATGGAGAGCAGTTCTTC
CDR3aa: CASRPTGPNGEQFF

j_gene: TRBJ2-7
d_gene: -
v_gene: TRBV6-2/TRBV6-3
abundance: few
CDR3nt: TGTGCCAGCAGTAGGATCCTCAGGGGCTCCTACGAGCAGTACTTC
CDR3aa: CASSRILRGSYEQYF